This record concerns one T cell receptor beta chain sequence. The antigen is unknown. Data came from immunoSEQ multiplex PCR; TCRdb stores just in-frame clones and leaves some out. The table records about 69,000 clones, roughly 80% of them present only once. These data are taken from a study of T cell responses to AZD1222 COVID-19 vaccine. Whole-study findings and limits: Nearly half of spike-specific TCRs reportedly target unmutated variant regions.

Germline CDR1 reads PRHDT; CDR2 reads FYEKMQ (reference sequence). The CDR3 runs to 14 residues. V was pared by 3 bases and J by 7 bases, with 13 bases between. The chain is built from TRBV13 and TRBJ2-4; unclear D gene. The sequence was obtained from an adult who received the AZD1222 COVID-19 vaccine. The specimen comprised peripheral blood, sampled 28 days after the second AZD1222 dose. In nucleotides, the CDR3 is TGTGCCAGCAGCTTTATGACCGTACGCAACATTCAGTACTTC. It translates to CASSFMTVRNIQYF.